This TCR beta chain was recovered during a study of T-cell reconstitution after alpha-beta-depleted transplantation in children (dated by TCRdb to between 2015 and 2016). A note on the overall study: Using TCR repertoire profiling, the study followed T-cell immune reconstitution in a quantitative way in children after TCRalphabeta/CD19-depleted allogeneic hematopoietic cell transplantation. The research as a whole found: Over the following months the frequencies of hyperexpanded clones went down, and after one year T-cell counts and TCRbeta diversity were mostly credited to newly produced T cells. Apparently early alphabetaT-cell count recovery about two months after transplant reportedly relied on only several hundred rapidly expanded clones derived from non-depleted graft cells. In some patients, high TCRbeta diversity at day 60 was attributed to recipient T cells and intrathymic progenitors that had survived conditioning.

The treatment or condition label for this specimen denotes: allogeneic hematopoietic cell transplantation with graft depleted of TCRalphabeta T cells and CD19 B cells. The transplant recipients were children given TCRalphabeta/CD19-depleted allogeneic hematopoietic cell grafts. Library generation was performed with PCR. TCRdb shows the sequencer as Illumina HiSeq 2500. TCR libraries were prepared with molecular barcoding, using unique molecular identifiers to normalize TCRbeta repertoire quantification. TCRdb reprocessing: public reads trimmed at Q25 with fastp, clones called with MiXCR, in-frame beta chains kept. Identical CDR3 protein sequences are pooled into one entry, listed with their most common genes and DNA. In this sample the table shows about 500,000 distinct CDR3 sequences, more than 9.5% of which occur a single time. Of the sample, 12% to 15% is held by the ten largest clones. This clonotype has only a few counts. The antigen it binds to is not known. No qualities accompany the bases; no much larger clone lies one base away.

From the cysteine up to the phenylalanine, the CDR3 has a length of 14 residues. The kept DNA is CDR3 alone, 42 bases in frame from the first base. According to the germline V gene, CDR1 reads MGHDK and CDR2 reads SYGVNS. The V end gives up 8 bases and the J end 4 bases, leaving 8 bases in the junction not matched to a gene. This TCR was recovered from a female patient younger than 10 who had a stem cell transplant for aplastic anemia, so the T cells may come from the graft donor. This chain is built from TRBV25-1 and TRBJ2-3; 8 junctional bases match TRBD2. The input for sequencing was PBMCs, mostly from graft donor cells, taken 180 days after TCRalphabeta/CD19-depleted stem cell transplant. The CDR3 has the sequence CASLPGGPSDTQYF. The nucleotide sequence reads TGTGCCAGCCTCCCGGGAGGGCCGTCAGATACGCAGTATTTT. The CDR3 plus the reference TRBV25-1 and TRBJ2-3 genes for the other parts give the full variable domain: EADIYQTPRYLVIGTGKKITLECSQTMGHDKMYWYQQDPGMELHLIHYSYGVNSTEKGDLSSESTVSRIRTEHFPLTLESARPSHTSQYLCASLPGGPSDTQYFGPGTRLTVL.